This T cell receptor (beta chain) comes out of a study of T and B cells in COVID-19 patients. Study overall: Peripheral blood came from COVID-19 patients with active infection or after recovery. Study-level points and caveats: CD4+, regulatory T cell, CD8+ and sorted SARS-CoV-2-responsive or tetramer+ T cells were not yet sequenced.

TRB was amplified from about 260-540 ng of blood genomic DNA. Turning to this clonotype: Its antigen is not identified.

TRB rearrangements were amplified by multiplex PCR with BIOMED2 TRB-A/B primers. TCRdb ran MiXCR on the multiplex PCR reads and lists one entry per CDR3 protein. The data contain 20,000 to 25,000 distinct CDR3 sequences, over 25% of them singletons. V was clipped by 2 bases and J by 1 base; unmatched bases: 4. This CDR3 region has 15 residues. Looked up from germline, CDR1 is SGHNT and CDR2 is YYREEE (reference sequence). This chain uses TRBV5-4 with TRBJ1-1, with 8 bases that match TRBD1. The sequenced sample consisted of blood. This TCR was sampled from a human donor who had recovered from COVID-19. CDR3 in amino acids: CASSFQGAGNTEAFF. As DNA, the CDR3 is TGTGCCAGCAGCTTTCAGGGGGCTGGGAACACTGAAGCTTTCTTT.